This TCR beta chain was identified during a study of T cell responses to AZD1222 COVID-19 vaccine. This clone came up once. The antigen remains undetermined. The CDR3 extends over 14 amino acids. V lost 7 bases to trimming and J lost 5 bases; unmatched junction nucleotides: 11. Germline lookup yields CDR1 SGHRS and CDR2 YFSETQ. Here immunoSEQ multiplex PCR was the method, and the copy in TCRdb shows in-frame clones only, minus some. The repertoire includes about 92,000 clones, just over 85% of them detected once, and 10% sits in the top ten. The study's findings and limits: Across spike, vaccine-associated CD4 TCRs were found, dominant at 160-218 and 743-854. Clonal diversity may have been underestimated in mostly white British donors. Variant regions that are unmutated are reportedly the target of nearly half of spike-specific TCRs. Two AZD1222 doses significantly raised spike-specific TCR breadth and depth over controls.

The chain combines TRBV5-1 with TRBJ2-5; 7 positions match TRBD1. This sequence originates from an adult in good health. The input for sequencing was peripheral blood, taken on day 0 of MenACWY control vaccination. CDR3 region: CASYTGDRAETQYF. The CDR3, as DNA: TGCGCCAGCTACACAGGAGACAGGGCGGAGACCCAGTACTTC.